This TCR beta chain was recovered during a study of cytomegalovirus exposure and HLA in healthy donors (dated by TCRdb to about 2017). In the study overall: In an earlier analysis of 450 to 750 of the donors, 276 Gb of sequence data and just under 120 million unique TCR beta sequences from about 180 million T cells were reported. The number of donors typed differed by locus, with roughly 629-640 for A, B, C, DRB1 and DQB1, roughly 520 for DQA1, over 600 for DPA1, and some 440 for DPB1. Among the approximately 400 genotyped donors, approximately 82% belonged to the genetic ancestry cluster associated with self-reported Caucasian donors. High-throughput TCR immunosequencing, statistical association of individual TCRs with disease status, and machine learning were combined to predict cytomegalovirus infection status. Donor age, sex, ethnicity and CMV serostatus were compiled alongside the repertoire data. The T cell repertoires of some 670 subjects were profiled by immunosequencing and related to cytomegalovirus serostatus. Class I and class II HLA loci were covered by the typing at four-digit resolution. Every repertoire in the discovery cohort had been generated on one and the same sequencing platform. The study was designed to test whether signatures of past pathogen exposure could be identified by cataloging public T cell receptors. A later genetic analysis took genome-wide SNP genotypes for about 55% of the roughly 670 donors and used that subset as a discovery cohort. In addition to the first cohort of 500 to 850 subjects, a separate validation cohort of 130 or so different subjects was used. Among 350 to 400 genotyped donors of the cohort, an average of approximately 230,000 unique TCR beta nucleotide sequences were sequenced per donor, roughly 20% of them non-productive. An earlier analysis of around 640 of the donors used high-throughput TCR beta sequencing to judge whether each TCR beta V gene segment behaved as functional or pseudogenic. Rather than drawing on any new phenotypic data, the later analysis identified candidate immune exposures from TCR beta sequences and the way those sequences occurred across donors. An early release that covered 640 HLA-typed donors contained approximately 300 gigabases of sequencing data and approximately 85 million unique TCR sequences. A later analysis re-analyzed previously published TCR beta repertoires from 550 to 700 donors and added high-resolution HLA genotyping to study TCR occurrence patterns. Roughly 5 DR-DQ haplotypes were handled as single units for association and clustering, since linkage in the cohort was strong.

Here is what the overall study found, with its caveats: Specific HLA alleles were associated with 15,000 to 20,000 TCR beta sequences at a false discovery rate of 0.05 in a later analysis. Cytomegalovirus status was reported to be diagnosed by the classifier with high specificity and sensitivity in both the original and validation cohorts. The earlier analysis of a few hundred of the donors excluded some 15 rarely observed V segments, including chromosome 9 orphons, because counts were too low. Some IMGT-functional V segments, including TRBV6-2 and TRBV6-3, could not be told apart with the 87-base-pair reads, so those segments were excluded. The cohort was sequenced for TCR beta chains only, and without alpha or paired-chain data the features that could be detected were limited. Several of the top co-occurrence clusters appeared to be linked to parvovirus B19, influenza, CMV and Epstein-Barr virus, according to a later analysis. The presence/absence analyses assumed that sequencing depth was roughly uniform across donors, and that assumption may not be true. Immune exposure information for the cohort was limited to CMV serostatus. A cluster of highly shared sequence variants was judged likely to be a technical artifact of the sequencing pipeline. Broadly in line with IMGT annotations, most TCR beta V segments showed up in productive rearrangements about 87% or about 30% of the time in an earlier analysis of about 500 of the donors. A further reported finding was that TCR beta sequences accurately predicted the HLA-A and HLA-B alleles for most subjects in the first cohort. When HLA alleles, especially DR and DQ, strongly co-occurred, TCR associations were difficult to assign to individual alleles. The authors suggested that the approach could potentially be generalized to other disease states and immunological phenotypes. In a later analysis, HLA-associated TCR beta chains showed more clonal expansion and lower generation probabilities than non-associated chains that were equally common. In the study, some 180 TCR beta chains were listed as associated with cytomegalovirus. Because HLA typing was unavailable for some donors at each locus, only the typed subset was used in association tests. In a later genetic analysis, a missense DCLRE1C variant was associated with V-gene and J-gene trimming of TCR beta chains, and the association was replicated in an independent cohort. According to a later analysis, TCR association rates differed among HLA loci, with DRB1 alleles showing the most associated TCRs and HLA-C alleles showing the fewest. A later analysis found that most CMV-associated TCR beta chains appeared HLA-restricted, with HLA associations seemingly driven largely by CMV exposure. According to a later genetic analysis, donors in an Asian-associated ancestry cluster had fewer N-insertions in productive TCRs than the approximately 700-donor mean. Most TCR sequences were observed very rarely across donors, whereas some public TCRs were present in many individuals. A few of the identified cytomegalovirus-associated TCR beta chains were confirmed in vitro to be specific for cytomegalovirus antigens. Linkage disequilibrium might explain the correlated functional status among segregating V segments, but an unknown experimental factor could not be ruled out.

V has 1 base trimmed and J has 5 bases trimmed; junction bases matching no gene number 10. Taken from cysteine to phenylalanine, the CDR3 has 17 residues. Kept here is only the CDR3 DNA, which spans 51 bases and is read in frame from base 1. The germline V gene (reference sequence) sets CDR1 to LNHNV and CDR2 to YYDKDF. The library relied on the immunoSEQ multiplex PCR assay. For the multiplex PCR, a mixture combining 60 forward primers for TCR Vbeta segments and 13 reverse primers for TCR Jbeta segments was used. The CDR3 region of rearranged TCR beta genes was amplified from genomic DNA by a multiplex PCR assay. The Illumina HiSeq System was used to sequence the amplified TCR beta libraries as 87-base-pair reads. The study's processing was this. Across the 670 or so repertoires, a later analysis counted approximately 83 million unique TCR beta chains, 9.5 million to 13 million of which were shared by at least two donors. Raw reads were error-corrected and collapsed into unique sequences with a nearest-neighbor algorithm that merged closely related sequences to remove PCR and sequencing errors. CDR3 sequences were aligned to IMGT reference sequences to assign V, D and J gene segments. For a sequence to be retained, at least a six-nucleotide match to both a V gene segment and a J gene segment was required. Rearrangements were classified as productive when the CDR3 lacked stop codons and remained in frame with V and J, and all other rearrangements were classified as non-productive. CDR3 was defined according to IMGT convention as the region running from the second conserved V-encoded cysteine to the conserved J-encoded phenylalanine. In an earlier analysis of around 570 of the donors, sequences lacking an unambiguous match to a single V gene segment were excluded. An earlier analysis of roughly 590 of the donors called V segments functional above 56.7% productive rearrangements and segregating when the between-donor standard deviation exceeded 5%. A statistical classification framework was developed to diagnose cytomegalovirus status using the catalog of TCR beta chain sequences. In a later analysis, TCR nucleotide sequences were compared against IMGT/GENE-DB human TR gene sequences so that V and J genes could be assigned. Using the TCRdist pipeline, a later analysis assigned CDR3 sequences along with most-parsimonious VDJ recombination scenarios. In a later analysis, each TCR beta chain was defined by its CDR3 amino acid sequence together with its V-gene family, and reads lacking a unique V-gene family were excluded. A later analysis removed 550 to 700 highly shared, low-generation-probability nucleotide sequences to deal with suspected cross-contamination and a sequencing artifact. For each public chain, a later analysis derived a clonal expansion index from normalized ranks of inferred template counts within each repertoire. Generation probabilities in a later analysis came from a VDJ recombination model fitted to out-of-frame rearrangements, and those results were checked against IGoR. In a later analysis, TCR-TCR, TCR-HLA and TCR-CMV co-occurrence was scored with hypergeometric tests, and a repertoire-size bias correction was applied to TCR pairs. False discovery rates were estimated in a later analysis by permuting HLA or CMV assignments 20 times. In a later analysis, co-occurring TCRs were grouped using DBSCAN, and TCRdist sequence similarity was added for clustering within HLA-allele-positive subsets. Co-occurrence clustering excluded repertoires with fewer than 30,000 or more than 120,000 public chains, plus five with anomalous nucleotide sharing. Sourced from immuneACCESS, this table was stored by TCRdb with only in-frame sequences that have V and J called. A share of the clones is absent; for the studies checked, an unresolved V gene accounts for under half, and the remainder has no known explanation. The DNA was the basis for D and trimming; V, J and clone size are from that table. This sample lists 130,000 to 150,000 clones; roughly 79% were detected once. The ten largest clones capture roughly 0.68% of the sample.

The cohort was made up of about 610 healthy bone marrow donors. All cohort members were sampled while nominally healthy, although unrecorded immune exposures were likely present. The donor was CMV seronegative and was included in the group of a few hundred seronegative cohort members. A peripheral blood sample was collected from each donor, and TCR beta sequencing was performed on peripheral blood mononuclear cells. The Qiagen DNeasy Blood Extraction Kit was used to extract genomic DNA from the blood cell samples. A word on this clone: Its binding antigen is unknown. The record has no base qualities; no much larger clone is one base away.

The source is a male donor in good health and CMV-seronegative. The material sequenced was PBMCs. Recombination connected TRBV15 to TRBJ2-1, and 8 junctional nucleotides match TRBD1. The DNA is TGTGCCACCAGCAGAGCTAGGGCAGGGGGCGTCGACAATGAGCAGTTCTTC. The translation is CATSRARAGGVDNEQFF. The CDR3 plus the reference TRBV15 and TRBJ2-1 genes for the other parts give the full variable domain: DAMVIQNPRYQVTQFGKPVTLSCSQTLNHNVMYWYQQKSSQAPKLLFHYYDKDFNNEADTPDNFQSRRPNTSFCFLDIRSPGLGDTAMYLCATSRARAGGVDNEQFFGPGTRLTVL.